Listed below are T cell receptor beta chains from one sample, sequenced in a study of blood T cell repertoires in COVID-19. Sequencing used immunoSEQ multiplex PCR; TCRdb keeps in-frame clones, though not all of them. The table records 300,000 to 350,000 clones, around 90% of them present only once. Sequencing used peripheral blood. Source of these receptors: a man aged 25 to 40 with COVID-19, enrolled during active disease. CDR3s include the opening cysteine and the closing phenylalanine or tryptophan. The order of the fields is V gene, J gene, D gene, clone size, CDR3 DNA, CDR3 protein. The D gene is left open where the match is weak. Rows give clone size only sometimes, using once, few, many, or a class for an expanded clone.

TRBV28,TRBJ2-3,TRBD1,-,TGTGCCAGCACCCCACCTCGTGGGACAGGTGGGTGGGATACGCAGTATTTT,CASTPPRGTGGWDTQYF
TRBV29-1,TRBJ2-3,-,-,TGCAGCGTTGAAGATTTCGGGGGGCTTGGCACAGATACGCAGTATTTT,CSVEDFGGLGTDTQYF
TRBV6-5,TRBJ1-4,TRBD1,-,TGTGCCAGCAGCTCTCGGGACAGGGCGCAACTGTTTTTT,CASSSRDRAQLFF
TRBV7-2,TRBJ1-1,-,-,TGTGCCAGCACCCTGGGCCCGAACACTGAAGCTTTCTTT,CASTLGPNTEAFF
TRBV16,TRBJ1-1,-,-,TGTGCCAGCAGCCAAACCGGGACATCCGAGAACACTGAAGCTTTCTTT,CASSQTGTSENTEAFF
TRBV6-5,TRBJ1-6,-,-,TGTGCCAGCAGCACAGGCTATTATAATTCACCCCTCCACTTT,CASSTGYYNSPLHF
TRBV11-2,TRBJ2-7,TRBD1,-,TGTGCCAGCAGCTTAAGGGGGGGACAGGGGTTCCACGAGCAGTACTTC,CASSLRGGQGFHEQYF
TRBV19,TRBJ1-3,TRBD1,once,TGTGCCAGTAGTATCGGGACAGGGGTCAACACCATATATTTT,CASSIGTGVNTIYF
TRBV6-6,TRBJ1-2,TRBD1,-,TGTGCCAGCAGTTATTCTCCGGCAGGGGGCGATGGCTACACCTTC,CASSYSPAGGDGYTF
TRBV7-8,TRBJ2-5,-,once,TGTGCCAGCACGGGAGAGGCCGACCCGGAGGGAGAGACCCAGTACTTC,CASTGEADPEGETQYF
TRBV7-9,TRBJ2-3,-,-,TGTGCCAGCAGCTTCGGCAGGGACGGGGGTACGCAGTATTTT,CASSFGRDGGTQYF
TRBV4-3,TRBJ2-3,-,-,TGCGCCAGCAGCCAAGGGTGGGCTAGCGGCACAGATACGCAGTATTTT,CASSQGWASGTDTQYF
TRBV6-2/TRBV6-3,TRBJ1-1,TRBD1,-,TGTGCCAGCAGTTACTCCAGGGGGGACACTGAAGCTTTCTTT,CASSYSRGDTEAFF
TRBV27,TRBJ1-3,-,-,TGTGCCAGCAGCTCGGGGGTCTCTGGAAACACCATATATTTT,CASSSGVSGNTIYF
TRBV19,TRBJ2-2,-,few,TGTGCCAGTAGTAGGACAGCGCTGAACACCGGGGAGCTGTTTTTT,CASSRTALNTGELFF
TRBV10-3,TRBJ1-6,-,-,TGTGCCATCAGCCCTCTCAATTCACCCCTCCACTTT,CAISPLNSPLHF
TRBV3-1/TRBV3-2,TRBJ2-5,TRBD2,-,TGTGCCAGCAGCCTGCGGACTAGCGGGAGCCGGGAGACCCAGTACTTC,CASSLRTSGSRETQYF
TRBV10-3,TRBJ1-2,-,-,TGTGCCATCAGTGAGTCGAGGGAATATGGCTACACCTTC,CAISESREYGYTF
TRBV3-1/TRBV3-2,TRBJ2-5,-,-,TGTGCCAGCAGCCTAGGACTACCCCCAGAGGCCCAGTACTTC,CASSLGLPPEAQYF
TRBV9,TRBJ2-7,-,-,TGTGCCAGCAGCGCCTTCGACAGGAACGAGCAGTACTTC,CASSAFDRNEQYF
TRBV19,TRBJ2-7,-,-,TGTGCCAGTAGTGACGACAGCTACTACGAGCAGTACTTC,CASSDDSYYEQYF
TRBV15,TRBJ1-1,-,-,TGTGCCACCAGCCTTCGGGGCACTGAAGCTTTCTTT,CATSLRGTEAFF
TRBV5-4,TRBJ2-3,-,few,TGTGCCAGCAGCTTGTCCGGGTCTAGCACAGATACGCAGTATTTT,CASSLSGSSTDTQYF
TRBV28,TRBJ1-4,-,once,TGTGCCAGCAGTTTCGGGCAGGGCCGAGAAAAACTGTTTTTT,CASSFGQGREKLFF
TRBV7-2,TRBJ2-7,-,many,TGTGCCAGCAGCCCACTATCCGAGCAGTACTTC,CASSPLSEQYF
TRBV5-1,TRBJ2-7,TRBD2,-,TGCGCCAGCAGCTTGGGGCTAGCGGGGGCCTACGAGCAGTACTTC,CASSLGLAGAYEQYF
TRBV6-5,TRBJ1-3,-,-,TGTGCCAGCAGCCCCGACAGGTCCTCTGGAAACACCATATATTTT,CASSPDRSSGNTIYF
TRBV19,TRBJ1-1,TRBD1,-,TGTGCCAGTTGGGACAGGGACACTGAAGCTTTCTTT,CASWDRDTEAFF
TRBV4-3,TRBJ2-7,TRBD2,-,TGCGCCAGCAGCCAAACGGGGACGGGAGGCTACGAGCAGTACTTC,CASSQTGTGGYEQYF
TRBV24-1,TRBJ2-1,-,-,TGTGCCACCAGTAGAGGATTCGATGGGAATGAGCAGTTCTTC,CATSRGFDGNEQFF
TRBV3-1/TRBV3-2,TRBJ2-7,-,-,TGTGCCAGCAGCCTCACCTACTACGAGCAGTACTTC,CASSLTYYEQYF
TRBV28,TRBJ2-3,TRBD2,-,TGTGCCAGCAGTCATACTAGCGGGAGGGCCTCCTCGGCAGATACGCAGTATTTT,CASSHTSGRASSADTQYF
TRBV5-4,TRBJ2-1,TRBD1,once,TGTGCCAGCAGCCGGACAGGGCAATCCAATGAGCAGTTCTTC,CASSRTGQSNEQFF
TRBV4-3,TRBJ1-1,-,-,TGCGCCAGCAGCCAAGACGACAGAAACACTGAAGCTTTCTTT,CASSQDDRNTEAFF
TRBV3-1/TRBV3-2,TRBJ2-7,TRBD2,-,TGTGCCAGCAGCGGACGACTAGCCAGTTCCTACGAGCAGTACTTC,CASSGRLASSYEQYF
TRBV5-6,TRBJ2-1,-,-,TGTGCCAGCAGCTATCTCCAGCGGGCGGTTAATGAGCAGTTCTTC,CASSYLQRAVNEQFF
TRBV11-2,TRBJ1-2,-,-,TGTGCCAGTGCGGATTACTATGGCTACACCTTC,CASADYYGYTF
TRBV4-1,TRBJ1-2,-,-,TGCGCCAGCAGCCAACGGCGGGGCAGAACGGATGGCTACACCTTC,CASSQRRGRTDGYTF
TRBV28,TRBJ1-1,TRBD1,-,TGTGCCAGCAGCAAGCCCGGCCGGGACAGGGGGGTTCGGGACACTGAAGCTTTCTTT,CASSKPGRDRGVRDTEAFF
TRBV7-9,TRBJ2-1,TRBD2,-,TGTGCCAGCAGCTTCGGACTAGCGGGAGGGCCGGGGAATGAGCAGTTCTTC,CASSFGLAGGPGNEQFF
TRBV14,TRBJ2-2,-,-,TGTGCCAGCAGCCAGAGACTAGATTCTACCGGGGAGCTGTTTTTT,CASSQRLDSTGELFF
TRBV7-2,TRBJ1-3,-,-,TGTGCCAGCAGACTTACCGAGGGAAACACCATATATTTT,CASRLTEGNTIYF
TRBV7-9,TRBJ2-7,TRBD1,-,TGTGCCAGCAGCGGCGACTGGACAGGGGGCTCCCACGAGCAGTACTTC,CASSGDWTGGSHEQYF
TRBV28,TRBJ1-2,TRBD1,-,TGTGCCAGCAGCTCAGGCAGGGGGCATGTTGGCTACACCTTC,CASSSGRGHVGYTF
TRBV20-1,TRBJ1-5,-,-,TGCAGTGCCTACAGGGAGTCCCAGCATTTT,CSAYRESQHF
TRBV24-1,TRBJ2-5,TRBD1,once,TGTGCCACCAGTGACTTGGGTGGACAGGGTCAAGAGACCCAGTACTTC,CATSDLGGQGQETQYF
TRBV4-3,TRBJ2-5,-,-,TGCGCCAGCAGCCAAGAGCAGGGTGACCGAGAGACCCAGTACTTC,CASSQEQGDRETQYF
TRBV5-1,TRBJ1-3,-,-,TGCGCCAGCAGCGCTGACACATACACCATATATTTT,CASSADTYTIYF
TRBV5-4,TRBJ2-7,-,-,TGTGCCAGCAGCCGGGGGACGTATGAAGGGGTCGAGCAGTACTTC,CASSRGTYEGVEQYF
TRBV6-2/TRBV6-3,TRBJ2-1,TRBD2,-,TGTGCCAGCAGTTATGTCCGGGGGGGCTCGGGGAATGAGCAGTTCTTC,CASSYVRGGSGNEQFF
TRBV6-2/TRBV6-3,TRBJ1-2,-,-,TGTGCCAGCAGCCCCTGGACTTATGGCTACACCTTC,CASSPWTYGYTF
TRBV5-1,TRBJ2-7,TRBD1,-,TGCGCCAGCAGCTTAAGGCCGGACAGGAGCAACTACGAGCAGTACTTC,CASSLRPDRSNYEQYF
TRBV24-1,TRBJ2-5,TRBD2,-,TGTGCCACCAGTGATCTAGCGGGAAGGGGAGAGACCCAGTACTTC,CATSDLAGRGETQYF
TRBV6-5,TRBJ1-2,TRBD1,-,TGTGCCAGCCGGGACAGAAATTATGGCTACACCTTC,CASRDRNYGYTF
TRBV19,TRBJ2-1,TRBD2,-,TGTGCCAGTAGTAAGGGACTAAGCGGGATGACCTACAATGAGCAGTTCTTC,CASSKGLSGMTYNEQFF
TRBV30,TRBJ2-7,-,-,TGTGCCTGGAGTGTTGGAGGGCGGCCCTACGAGCAGTACTTC,CAWSVGGRPYEQYF
TRBV6-4,TRBJ2-3,-,-,TGTGCCAGCAGTGACTCGCTAGCTCCTTGCACAGATACGCAGTATTTT,CASSDSLAPCTDTQYF
TRBV7-2,TRBJ1-5,-,-,TGTGCCAGCAGCTTAGCGAACAGGGCGGGTCAGCCCCAGCATTTT,CASSLANRAGQPQHF
TRBV4-2,TRBJ2-3,-,-,TGTGCCAGCAGCCAAGAGGGCGTCCCGTCCACAGATACGCAGTATTTT,CASSQEGVPSTDTQYF
TRBV7-3,TRBJ2-5,TRBD2,-,TGTGCCAGCAGCTCCCTGGGAGGGCAAGAGACCCAGTACTTC,CASSSLGGQETQYF